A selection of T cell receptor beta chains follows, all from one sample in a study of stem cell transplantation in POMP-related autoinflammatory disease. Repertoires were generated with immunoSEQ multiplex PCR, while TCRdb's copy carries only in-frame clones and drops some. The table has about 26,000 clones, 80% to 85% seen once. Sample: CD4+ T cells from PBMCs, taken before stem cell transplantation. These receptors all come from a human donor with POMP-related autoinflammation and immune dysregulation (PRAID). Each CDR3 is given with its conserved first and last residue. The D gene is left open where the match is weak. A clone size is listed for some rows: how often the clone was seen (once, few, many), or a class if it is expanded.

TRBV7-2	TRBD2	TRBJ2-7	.	TGTGCCAGCAGCTACAGAACCAGCTGGGAGGGCGAGCAGTACTTC	CASSYRTSWEGEQYF
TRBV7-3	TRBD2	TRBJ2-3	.	TGTGCCAGCAGCCGAGGCGGGGGTAGCACAGATACGCAGTATTTT	CASSRGGGSTDTQYF
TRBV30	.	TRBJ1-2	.	TGTGCCTCGGTATTACTAACTGCCTTATACACCTTC	CASVLLTALYTF
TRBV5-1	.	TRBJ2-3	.	TGCGCCAGCAGCTTACGTACCTCCACAGATACGCAGTATTTT	CASSLRTSTDTQYF
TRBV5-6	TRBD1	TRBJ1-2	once	TGTGCCAGCAGCTTTGTCCCTGCAGGGGGCCGTGGCTACACCTTC	CASSFVPAGGRGYTF
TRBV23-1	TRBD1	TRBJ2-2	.	TGCGCCATCCCAGGGGGACAGGGGGTGGGCGGGGAGCTGTTTTTT	CAIPGGQGVGGELFF
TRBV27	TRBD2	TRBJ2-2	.	TGTGCCAGCAGCCACACCCTAGCGGGCTTTAACACCGGGGAGCTGTTTTTT	CASSHTLAGFNTGELFF
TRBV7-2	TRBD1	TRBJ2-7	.	TGTGCCAGCAGCCCAGGACAGGGGGACCTGTACGAGCAGTACTTC	CASSPGQGDLYEQYF
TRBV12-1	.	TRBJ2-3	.	TGTGCCAGCAGACGGGTTGCCACAGATACGCAGTATTTT	CASRRVATDTQYF
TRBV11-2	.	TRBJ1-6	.	TGTGCCAGCAGCTTAGGGCGGGAAGGGGATTATAATTCACCCCTCCACTTT	CASSLGREGDYNSPLHF
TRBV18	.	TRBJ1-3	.	TGTGCCAGCTCTCCCGACGGGGACTCTGGAAACACCATATATTTT	CASSPDGDSGNTIYF
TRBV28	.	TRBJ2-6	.	TGTGCCAGCAGTTTAGCTGGGACCCTATTTGCGGGGGCCAACGTCCTGACTTTC	CASSLAGTLFAGANVLTF
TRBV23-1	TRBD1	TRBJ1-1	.	TGCGCCAGCAGTCGACCGCCGGGACAGGTTCTGGGCACTGAAGCTTTCTTT	CASSRPPGQVLGTEAFF
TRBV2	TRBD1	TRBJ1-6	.	TGTGCCAGCATGAGGGGGCTGAATTCACCCCTCCACTTT	CASMRGLNSPLHF
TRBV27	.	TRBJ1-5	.	TGTGCCAGCTGCTCGGGTGGCGGCAATCAGCCCCAGCATTTT	CASCSGGGNQPQHF
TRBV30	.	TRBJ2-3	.	TGTGCCTGGAGGGACGATCGGCCTAGCACAGATACGCAGTATTTT	CAWRDDRPSTDTQYF
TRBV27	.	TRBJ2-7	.	TGTGCCAGCAGATCGACACCTAGGTACCCTCTCGGGCAGTACTTC	CASRSTPRYPLGQYF
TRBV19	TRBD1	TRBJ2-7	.	TGTGCCAGTAGTATAGGCTCCGGGACAGCCTACGAGCAGTACTTC	CASSIGSGTAYEQYF
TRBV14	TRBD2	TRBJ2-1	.	TGTGCCAGCAGCCAAGAGGGACTAGCGGGAGGAATGGAGCAGTTCTTC	CASSQEGLAGGMEQFF
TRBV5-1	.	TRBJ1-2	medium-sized	TGCGCCAGCAGCATTTCGACCAACCGGGACGGCTATGGCTACACCTTC	CASSISTNRDGYGYTF
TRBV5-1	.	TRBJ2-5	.	TGCGCCAGCAGCTTGGGACGGATGCAAGAGACCCAGTACTTC	CASSLGRMQETQYF
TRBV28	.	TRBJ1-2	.	TGTGCCAGCAGTTTAACACAGGTGATCAACTATGGCTACACCTTC	CASSLTQVINYGYTF
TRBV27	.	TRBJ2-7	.	TGTGCCAGCAGGGGGGAGGGGGCGCAAACCTACGAGCAGTACTTC	CASRGEGAQTYEQYF
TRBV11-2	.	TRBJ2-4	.	TGTGCCAGCAGCCCAACCCTGGACCACAAAAACATTCAGTACTTC	CASSPTLDHKNIQYF
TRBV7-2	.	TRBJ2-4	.	TGTGCCAGCAGCTATACTCCGGCAGCCGGGTGGGGTCAGTACTTC	CASSYTPAAGWGQYF
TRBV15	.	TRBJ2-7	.	TGTGCCACCAGCAGAGATAGTACAGGGACCTACGAGCAGTACTTC	CATSRDSTGTYEQYF
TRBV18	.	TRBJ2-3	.	TGTGCCAGCTCACCTATCACAGATACGCAGTATTTT	CASSPITDTQYF
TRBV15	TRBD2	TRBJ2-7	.	TGTGCCACCAGCTCCGGGGGGACTCCTAGCTCCTACGAGCAGTACTTC	CATSSGGTPSSYEQYF
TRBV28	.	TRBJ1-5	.	TGTGCCAGTGTGACGTTGAATCAGCCCCAGCATTTT	CASVTLNQPQHF
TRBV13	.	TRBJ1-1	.	TGTGCCAGCAGCTTATGGGGCACTGAAGCTTTCTTT	CASSLWGTEAFF
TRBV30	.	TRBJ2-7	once	TGTGCCTGGAGCGAAGGGACCGTCTACGAGCAGTACTTC	CAWSEGTVYEQYF
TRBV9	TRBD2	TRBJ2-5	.	TGTGCCAGCAGCATACAAGCGGGAGAGGAGACCCAGTACTTC	CASSIQAGEETQYF
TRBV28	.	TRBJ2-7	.	TGTGCCAGCGGACGGCCAAAATTAACCTACGAGCAGTACTTC	CASGRPKLTYEQYF
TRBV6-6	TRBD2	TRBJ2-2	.	TGTGCCTCCATAGCGGGGGACATCAACACCGGGGAGCTGTTTTTT	CASIAGDINTGELFF
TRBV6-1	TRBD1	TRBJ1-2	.	TGTGCCAGCACCCGGGACAGGGACTATGGCTACACCTTC	CASTRDRDYGYTF
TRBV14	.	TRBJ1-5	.	TGTGCCAGCAGCCGGACTCCCAATCAGCCCCAGCATTTT	CASSRTPNQPQHF
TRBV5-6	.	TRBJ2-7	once	TGTGCCAGCAGCTTGGATGGGCGGGGGCCCTTGGACGAGCAGTACTTC	CASSLDGRGPLDEQYF
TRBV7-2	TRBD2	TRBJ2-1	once	TGTGCCAGCAGCTACACTAGCGGGGGCTACAATGAGCAGTTCTTC	CASSYTSGGYNEQFF
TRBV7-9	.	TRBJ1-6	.	TGTGCCAGCAGCTTAGGAAGACAAGTAGGCTCACCCCTCCACTTT	CASSLGRQVGSPLHF
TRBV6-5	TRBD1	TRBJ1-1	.	TGTGCCAGCAGTTACTCTCGTCCAGGGGGCACTGAAGCTTTCTTT	CASSYSRPGGTEAFF
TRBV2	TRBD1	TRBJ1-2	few	TGTGCCAGCAGTGTGCGGCAGGGGGCGCATGGCTACACCTTC	CASSVRQGAHGYTF
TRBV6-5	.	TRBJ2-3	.	TGTGCCAGCAGTAGGGACCGATCCTACACAGATACGCAGTATTTT	CASSRDRSYTDTQYF
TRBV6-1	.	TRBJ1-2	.	TGTGCCAGCAGTGAAGGCTATGGCTACACCTTC	CASSEGYGYTF
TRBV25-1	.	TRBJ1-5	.	TGTGCCAGCAGTGACTGGGGACCGCCCCAGCATTTT	CASSDWGPPQHF
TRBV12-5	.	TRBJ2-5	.	TGTGCTAGTGGTTTGGTAGGGGGGTCGTCAGAGACCCAGTACTTC	CASGLVGGSSETQYF
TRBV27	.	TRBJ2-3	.	TGTGCCAGCAGCCTGGGGAGCCCAGATACGCAGTATTTT	CASSLGSPDTQYF
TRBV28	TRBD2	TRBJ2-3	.	TGTGCCAGCAGTTTTCCACTTTCCACGGGACTAGCGGGTTTTGTCGACACAGATACGCAGTATTTT	CASSFPLSTGLAGFVDTDTQYF
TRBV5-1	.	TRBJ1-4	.	TGCGCCAGCAGCTCCCAAGGGGCAACTAATGAAAAACTGTTTTTT	CASSSQGATNEKLFF
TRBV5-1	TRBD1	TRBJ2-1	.	TGCGCCAGCAGCATACAGGGGATAGGGTCCTACAATGAGCAGTTCTTC	CASSIQGIGSYNEQFF
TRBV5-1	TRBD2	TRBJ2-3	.	TGCGCCAGCAGCCAGAGCGGGGGCACAGATACGCAGTATTTT	CASSQSGGTDTQYF
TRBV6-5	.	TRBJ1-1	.	TGTGCCAGCACCCAACAGGGGAACACTGAAGCTTTCTTT	CASTQQGNTEAFF
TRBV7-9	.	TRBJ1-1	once	TGTGCCAGCAGCTTATCCGGCCCCGAAGCTTTCTTT	CASSLSGPEAFF
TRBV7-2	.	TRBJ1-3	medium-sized	TGTGCCAGCAGCGTACAGCTTCGCTCTGGAAACACCATATATTTT	CASSVQLRSGNTIYF
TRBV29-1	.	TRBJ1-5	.	TGCAGCGTGGGGGGGACGGACAATAGCAATCAGCCCCAGCATTTT	CSVGGTDNSNQPQHF
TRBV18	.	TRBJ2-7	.	TGTGCCAGCTCACCACCCGGGGTTCCGTGGGAGCAGTACTTC	CASSPPGVPWEQYF
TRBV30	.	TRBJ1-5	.	TGTGCCTGGAGTAAGCAGGGACATCAGCCCCAGCATTTT	CAWSKQGHQPQHF
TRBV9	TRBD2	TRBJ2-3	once	TGTGCCAGCAGCGAACTAGCGGCAGGGATAGATACGCAGTATTTT	CASSELAAGIDTQYF
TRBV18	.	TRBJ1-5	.	TGTGCCAGCTCACAATCTCGTGGGGGGTCCAACGGGCCCCAGCATTTT	CASSQSRGGSNGPQHF
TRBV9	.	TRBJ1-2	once	TGTGCCAGCAGCCCCGGGAGGGTTCATGGCTACACCTTC	CASSPGRVHGYTF